Each of the 5 T cell receptor beta chains below was sequenced from the same sample in a study of technical replicates of blood from a few donors. Measured with immunoSEQ multiplex PCR; TCRdb has only the in-frame clones, and not every one. In the table there are about 80,000 clones, 96% of which are singletons. The sample taken for sequencing was T cells isolated from PBMCs. The receptor set was obtained from a human donor in good health.

The chain has TRBV21-1 and TRBJ1-2; whether TRBD1, the table's D call, matches the DNA was not checked. TRBV21-1 is described as a pseudogene. CDR3 size: 20 residues. Written as DNA, the CDR3 is TGTGCCAGCAGCAAAGGGCTTATATCATGGGTCGAACAGGGGCACTATGGCTACACCTTC. Its protein product is CASSKGLISWVEQGHYGYTF.

V usage is TRBV5-6 and J usage is TRBJ1-1; TRBD1 might be the D (6 bases). Per the germline V gene, CDR1 is SGHDT and CDR2 is YYEEEE. V lost 3 bases, J lost 7 bases, and 13 bases lay in between. The CDR3 length is 13 residues. CDR3: CASSWGTPYEAFF. The CDR3 DNA is TGTGCCAGCAGCTGGGGGACACCTTATGAAGCTTTCTTT. The whole variable domain, filled in from reference TRBV5-6 and TRBJ1-1, reads DAGVTQSPTHLIKTRGQQVTLRCSPKSGHDTVSWYQQALGQGPQFIFQYYEEEERQRGNFPDRFSGHQFPNYSSELNVNALLLGDSALYLCASSWGTPYEAFFGQGTRLTVV.

The rearrangement joins TRBV11-3 to TRBJ1-1; D may be TRBD1 (5 bases). Deletions cut 5 bases from V and 6 bases from J, with 13 bases between. This CDR3 has 13 residues. Per the germline V gene, CDR1 is SGHNT and CDR2 is YENEEA. CDR3: CASSPGGEAEAFF. The DNA for the CDR3 is TGTGCCAGCAGCCCGGGGGGGGAGGCTGAAGCTTTCTTT.

The V gene is TRBV19, the J gene TRBJ2-5; 10 nucleotides agree with TRBD2. Trimming removed 6 bases from V and 1 base from J; junction bases left unmatched: 2. The CDR3 length is 14 residues. The germline CDR1 and CDR2 sequences are LNHDA and SQIVND (reference sequence). The CDR3, as DNA: TGTGCCAGTAGAGGACTAGCGGCCCAAGAGACCCAGTACTTC. This encodes CASRGLAAQETQYF.

Turning to this clone: Other DNA sequences in the sample encode the same CDR3. The chain combines TRBV7-9 with TRBJ1-5, with a possible D match to TRBD1 (5 bases). Trimming shortened V by 5 bases and J by 4 bases, and 12 bases separated the two germline ends. Per germline, CDR1 SEHNR and CDR2 FQNEAQ (reference sequence). The CDR3 spans 14 residues. Here the CDR3 DNA reads TGTGCCAGCAGCCCCGGGGGTTTAAATCAGCCCCAGCATTTT. Amino acids: CASSPGGLNQPQHF. Together with reference TRBV7-9 and TRBJ1-5, the CDR3 gives the full variable domain: DTGVSQNPRHKITKRGQNVTFRCDPISEHNRLYWYRQTLGQGPEFLTYFQNEAQLEKSRLLSDRFSAERPKGSFSTLEIQRTEQGDSAMYLCASSPGGLNQPQHFGDGTRLSIL.